Listed here is a single T cell receptor beta chain. This CDR3 is built from 15 residues. Germline V gene sequence: CDR1 LNHNV, CDR2 YYDKDF (reference sequence). The V end was cut by 0 bases, the J end by 1 base, with 9 bases between. The sample is drawn from a study of blood T cell repertoires in COVID-19. The method was immunoSEQ multiplex PCR; TCRdb's version includes in-frame clones alone and lacks a portion of them. The table lists 200,000 to 250,000 clones, 75% to 90% of them singletons. Exposed study participants had met a COVID-19 case within 2 weeks before entry. This TCR derives from a woman in her thirties who had been exposed to COVID-19. Input material: PBMCs or T cells enriched from blood (not recorded which). The chain uses TRBV15 and TRBJ2-5, with D unclear. CDR3 in amino acids: CATSREGSAQETQYF. In nucleotides, the CDR3 is TGTGCCACCAGCAGAGAGGGCAGTGCCCAAGAGACCCAGTACTTC.